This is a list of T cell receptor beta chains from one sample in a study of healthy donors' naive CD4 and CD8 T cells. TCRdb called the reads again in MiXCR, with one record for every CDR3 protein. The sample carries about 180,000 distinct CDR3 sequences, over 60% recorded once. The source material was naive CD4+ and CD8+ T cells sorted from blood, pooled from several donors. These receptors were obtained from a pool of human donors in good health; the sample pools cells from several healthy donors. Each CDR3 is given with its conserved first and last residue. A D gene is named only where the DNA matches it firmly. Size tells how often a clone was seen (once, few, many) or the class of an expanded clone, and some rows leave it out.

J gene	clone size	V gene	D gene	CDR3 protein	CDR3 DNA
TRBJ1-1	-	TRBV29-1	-	CSVERRMNTEAFF	TGCAGCGTTGAACGGCGGATGAACACTGAAGCTTTCTTT
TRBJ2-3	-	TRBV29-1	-	CSAGGIEGQSSTDTQYF	TGCAGCGCAGGAGGTATTGAGGGGCAGAGTAGCACAGATACGCAGTATTTT
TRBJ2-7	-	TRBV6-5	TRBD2	CASSPTAGAPYEQYF	TGTGCCAGCAGCCCCACTGCGGGAGCCCCCTACGAGCAGTACTTC
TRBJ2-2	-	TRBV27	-	CASSTYGSTGELFF	TGTGCCAGCAGCACGTACGGGAGCACCGGGGAGCTGTTTTTT
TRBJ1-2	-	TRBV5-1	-	CASSLVGQDNYGYTF	TGCGCCAGCAGCTTGGTGGGACAAGATAACTATGGCTACACCTTC
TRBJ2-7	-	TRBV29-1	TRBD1	CSVRGGDYEQYF	TGCAGCGTACGAGGGGGCGACTACGAGCAGTACTTC
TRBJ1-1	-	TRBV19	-	CASTVASMNTEAFF	TGTGCCAGTACGGTGGCATCTATGAACACTGAAGCTTTCTTT
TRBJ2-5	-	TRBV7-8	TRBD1	CASSFISGTEQETQYF	TGTGCCAGCAGCTTTATTTCCGGGACAGAGCAAGAGACCCAGTACTTC
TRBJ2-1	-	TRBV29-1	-	CSDNQGHYNEQFF	TGCAGCGATAACCAGGGCCACTACAATGAGCAGTTCTTC
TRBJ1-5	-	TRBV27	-	CASSFSGSNQPQHF	TGTGCCAGCAGTTTCTCGGGGAGCAATCAGCCCCAGCATTTT
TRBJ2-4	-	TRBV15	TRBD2	CATSRETTREGIQYF	TGTGCCACCAGCAGAGAAACGACTAGGGAGGGCATTCAGTACTTC
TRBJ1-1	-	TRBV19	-	CASSPAERKNTEAFF	TGTGCCAGTAGTCCCGCCGAGAGGAAGAACACTGAAGCTTTCTTT
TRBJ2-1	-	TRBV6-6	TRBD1	CASRTGSSYNEQFF	TGTGCCAGCAGGACAGGGAGCTCCTACAATGAGCAGTTCTTC
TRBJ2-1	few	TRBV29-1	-	CSGAFGNEQFF	TGCAGCGGCGCTTTCGGGAATGAGCAGTTCTTC
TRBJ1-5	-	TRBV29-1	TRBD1	CSVAGDSGNQPQHF	TGCAGCGTGGCGGGGGACAGCGGCAATCAGCCCCAGCATTTT
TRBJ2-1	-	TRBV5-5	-	CASSSTSGMGYNEQFF	TGTGCCAGCAGCTCCACCTCAGGGATGGGGTACAATGAGCAGTTCTTC
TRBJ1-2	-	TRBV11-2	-	CASSPVGPSNYGYTF	TGTGCCAGCAGCCCGGTAGGGCCATCTAACTATGGCTACACCTTC
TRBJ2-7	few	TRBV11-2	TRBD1	CASSSTQDRAGKF	TGTGCCAGCAGCTCAACCCAGGACAGGGCTGGGAAGTTC
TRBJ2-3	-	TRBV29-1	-	CSVSTIRDTQYF	TGCAGCGTCTCAACTATACGGGACACGCAGTATTTT
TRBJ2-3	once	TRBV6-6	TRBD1	CASRPGQGAGDTQYF	TGTGCCAGCAGACCTGGACAGGGGGCAGGGGATACGCAGTATTTT
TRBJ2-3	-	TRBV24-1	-	CATRDVMGDTQYF	TGTGCCACCAGGGATGTAATGGGAGATACGCAGTATTTT
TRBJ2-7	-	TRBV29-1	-	CSVVYSYGSYEQYF	TGCAGCGTTGTATACAGTTATGGCTCCTACGAGCAGTACTTC
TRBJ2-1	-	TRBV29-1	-	CSVEDLPGEAYNEQFF	TGCAGCGTTGAAGATCTTCCGGGAGAAGCCTACAATGAGCAGTTCTTC
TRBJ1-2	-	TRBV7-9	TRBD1	CASSAIASGQGTGYTF	TGTGCCAGCAGCGCCATTGCCTCGGGACAGGGGACTGGCTACACCTTC
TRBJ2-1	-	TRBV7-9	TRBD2	CASSYGLAGEGIVWEQFF	TGTGCCAGCAGCTACGGACTAGCGGGAGAAGGGATCGTGTGGGAGCAGTTCTTC
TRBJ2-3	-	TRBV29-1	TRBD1	CSARTGPDTQYF	TGCAGCGCGCGGACAGGGCCAGATACGCAGTATTTT
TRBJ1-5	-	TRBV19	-	CASSTQGLGNQPQHF	TGTGCCAGTAGTACCCAGGGGTTGGGTAATCAGCCCCAGCATTTT
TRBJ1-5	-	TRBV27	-	CASSLTMSGQPQHF	TGTGCCAGCAGTCTCACTATGAGTGGTCAGCCCCAGCATTTT
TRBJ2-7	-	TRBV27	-	CASSQRDVPLEQYF	TGTGCCAGCAGTCAGAGGGACGTCCCACTCGAGCAGTACTTC
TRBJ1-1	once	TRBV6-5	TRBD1	CASSYSARTGRTEASF	TGTGCCAGCAGTTACTCCGCGAGGACAGGGAGAACTGAAGCTTCCTTT
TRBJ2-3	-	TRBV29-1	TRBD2	CSGVPMTSVDTQYF	TGCAGCGGAGTACCCATGACTAGCGTAGATACGCAGTATTTT
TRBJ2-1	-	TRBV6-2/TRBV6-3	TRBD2	CASSEGGPGLATYNEQFF	TGTGCCAGCAGTGAAGGGGGCCCGGGACTAGCGACCTACAATGAGCAGTTCTTC
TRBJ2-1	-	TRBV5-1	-	CASSLGFEQFF	TGCGCCAGCAGCTTGGGGTTTGAGCAGTTCTTC
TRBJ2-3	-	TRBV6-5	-	CASRAGPSPTDTQYF	TGTGCCAGCAGGGCCGGGCCGAGCCCCACAGATACGCAGTATTTT
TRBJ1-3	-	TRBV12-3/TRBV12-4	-	CASSLFDGNTIYF	TGTGCCAGCAGTTTGTTTGACGGAAACACCATATATTTT
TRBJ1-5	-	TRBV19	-	CASSIKGSAVPQHF	TGTGCCAGTAGTATTAAGGGGTCCGCCGTTCCCCAGCATTTT
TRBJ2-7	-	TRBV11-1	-	CASSPESRGYEQYF	TGTGCCAGCAGCCCGGAGTCTAGGGGCTACGAGCAGTACTTC
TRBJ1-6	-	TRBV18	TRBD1	CASSPRTGQNSPLHF	TGTGCCAGCTCACCCCGGACAGGACAAAATTCACCCCTCCACTTT
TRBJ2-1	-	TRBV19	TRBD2	CASSGTSGIHNEQFF	TGTGCCAGTAGTGGGACTAGCGGGATCCACAATGAGCAGTTCTTC
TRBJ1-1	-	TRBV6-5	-	CASSYSPLAEAFF	TGTGCCAGCAGTTACTCGCCGCTGGCTGAAGCTTTCTTT
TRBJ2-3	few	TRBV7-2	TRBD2	CASSSRLAGGTDTQYF	TGTGCCAGCAGCTCTCGACTAGCGGGGGGCACAGATACGCAGTATTTT
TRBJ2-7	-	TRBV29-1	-	CSVEVRGSSYEQYF	TGCAGCGTTGAAGTCAGGGGTAGCTCCTACGAGCAGTACTTC
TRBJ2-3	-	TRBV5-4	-	CASSLGGERSDTQYF	TGTGCCAGCAGCTTGGGCGGGGAAAGGTCGGATACGCAGTATTTT
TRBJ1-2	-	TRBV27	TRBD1	CASSLRDRDGYTF	TGTGCCAGCAGCCTCCGGGACAGGGACGGCTACACCTTC
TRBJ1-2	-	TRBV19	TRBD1	CACIDRGSYRLTF	TGTGCCTGTATCGACAGGGGATCATATCGTCTCACCTTC
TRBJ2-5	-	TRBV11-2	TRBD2	CASSPLGLEVSETQYF	TGTGCCAGCAGCCCGCTGGGACTAGAAGTTTCAGAGACCCAGTACTTC
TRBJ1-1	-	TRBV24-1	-	CATSDTTRITVNTEAFF	TGTGCCACCAGTGACACCACCAGAATAACAGTGAACACTGAAGCTTTCTTT
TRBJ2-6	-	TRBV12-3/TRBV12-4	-	CASSLYSGAGANVLTF	TGTGCCAGCAGTTTATATTCAGGGGCTGGGGCCAACGTCCTGACTTTC
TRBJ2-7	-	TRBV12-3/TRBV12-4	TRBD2	CASRLAGGGEQYF	TGTGCCAGCAGACTAGCGGGGGGCGGCGAGCAGTACTTC
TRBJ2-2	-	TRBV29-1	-	CSVDPGNTGELFF	TGCAGCGTCGACCCCGGGAACACCGGGGAGCTGTTTTTT
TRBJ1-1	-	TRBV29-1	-	CSVDGETEAFF	TGCAGCGTTGACGGGGAGACTGAAGCTTTCTTT
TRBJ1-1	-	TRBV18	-	CASLDSLNMNTEAFF	TGTGCCAGCTTGGACAGCCTGAACATGAACACTGAAGCTTTCTTT
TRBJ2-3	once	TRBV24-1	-	CATSDGTDTQYF	TGTGCCACCAGTGACGGCACAGATACGCAGTATTTT
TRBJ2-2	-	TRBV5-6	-	CASSIMTGNTGELFF	TGTGCCAGCAGCATCATGACAGGGAACACCGGGGAGCTGTTTTTT